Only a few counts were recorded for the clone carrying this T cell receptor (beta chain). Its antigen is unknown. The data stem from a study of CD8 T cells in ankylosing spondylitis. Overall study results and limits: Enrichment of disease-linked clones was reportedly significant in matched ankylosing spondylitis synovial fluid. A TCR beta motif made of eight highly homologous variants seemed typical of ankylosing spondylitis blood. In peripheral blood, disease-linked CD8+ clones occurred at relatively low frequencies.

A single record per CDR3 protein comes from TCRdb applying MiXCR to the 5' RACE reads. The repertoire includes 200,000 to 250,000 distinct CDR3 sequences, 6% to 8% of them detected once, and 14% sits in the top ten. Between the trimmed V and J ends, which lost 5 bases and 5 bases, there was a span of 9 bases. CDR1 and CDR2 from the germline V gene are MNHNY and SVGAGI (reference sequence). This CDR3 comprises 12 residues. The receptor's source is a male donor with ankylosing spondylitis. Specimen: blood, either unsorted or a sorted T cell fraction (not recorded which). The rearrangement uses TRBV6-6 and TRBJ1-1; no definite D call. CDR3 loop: CASSPTRTEAFF. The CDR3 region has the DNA TGTGCCAGCAGTCCTACTCGTACTGAAGCTTTCTTT.